The rows below give T cell receptor beta chains drawn from one sample of a study of T-cell memory formation after mild COVID-19. TCRdb reprocessed the 5' RACE reads via MiXCR and lists one record per CDR3 protein. This sample has 65,000 to 90,000 distinct CDR3 sequences; 14% occur once, and the top ten carry 30% to 35%. Source material: PBMCs or a T cell subset sorted from them (not recorded which). Receptor source: an adult woman who had mild COVID-19 (a few samples of this study predate the infection). Cell type and time point are not known. CDR3s include the opening cysteine and the closing phenylalanine or tryptophan. A D gene is named only where the DNA matches it firmly. The size entry is marked missing in some rows and otherwise reads once, few, many or a size class.

>-|TRBJ1-1|TRBV5-4|-
TGTGCCAGCAGCTACGGGTGGACTGAAGCTTTCTTT
CASSYGWTEAFF
>-|TRBJ1-4|TRBV11-2|-
TGTGCCAGCAGCTCACAGGTTGATTATGAAAAACTGTTTTTT
CASSSQVDYEKLFF
>few|TRBJ2-7|TRBV5-1|-
TGCGCCAGCAGCTTGGAACGGAACACCTACGAGCAGTACTTC
CASSLERNTYEQYF
>-|TRBJ2-1|TRBV5-1|-
TGCGCCAGCTCCTCGGCAGGGAGCTCCTACAATGAGCAGTTCTTC
CASSSAGSSYNEQFF
>-|TRBJ2-1|TRBV11-2|TRBD2
TGTGCCAGCAGCTTCTACTTTAGCGGGGACAATGAGCAGTTCTTC
CASSFYFSGDNEQFF
>few|TRBJ2-2|TRBV12-3/TRBV12-4|-
TGTGCCAGCAGTTTAGAATCTTATTCAACACCCGGGGAGCTGTTTTTT
CASSLESYSTPGELFF
>few|TRBJ1-2|TRBV29-1|-
TGCAGCGTTGAAGATCCGGACAGATCTCTTTATGGCTACACCTTC
CSVEDPDRSLYGYTF
>-|TRBJ1-5|TRBV24-1|-
TGTGCCACCAGTGACTTTACCTGGACCGGGCCCCAGCATTTT
CATSDFTWTGPQHF
>-|TRBJ1-1|TRBV15|-
TGTGCCACCAGCAGTTCGACGCGCACTGAAGCTTTCTTT
CATSSSTRTEAFF
>-|TRBJ2-3|TRBV7-9|TRBD2
TGTGCCAGCAGCTCTAGCGGGGGAATAGGGAGTGATACGCAGTATTTT
CASSSSGGIGSDTQYF
>few|TRBJ2-1|TRBV10-3|TRBD2
TGTGCCATCAGTGTGGAGGGACTAGCGGGTCAAAGCTCCTACAATGAGCAGTTCTTC
CAISVEGLAGQSSYNEQFF
>few|TRBJ2-3|TRBV3-1|TRBD2
TGTGCCAGCAGCCAAGATTGGGCTGGGCCTAGCGGACGGGATACGCAGTATTTT
CASSQDWAGPSGRDTQYF
>-|TRBJ2-6|TRBV14|-
TGTGCCAGCAGCCACTGGGACGTTTTCTCTGGGGCCAACGTCCTGACTTTC
CASSHWDVFSGANVLTF
>few|TRBJ2-1|TRBV7-3|-
TGTGCCAGCAGCTTAGTTGCAGGGACCTTGGCTGAGCAGTTCTTC
CASSLVAGTLAEQFF
>-|TRBJ2-7|TRBV20-1|TRBD2
TGCAGTGCTAGAGATACAGCGGGGGATTACGAGCAGTACTTC
CSARDTAGDYEQYF
>few|TRBJ2-7|TRBV27|-
TGTGCCAGCAGTTTAGTTCCAACCTACGAGCAGTACTTC
CASSLVPTYEQYF
>-|TRBJ2-7|TRBV7-6|-
TGTGCCAGCAGCTTAGAGGCTGGTTACGAGCAGTACTTC
CASSLEAGYEQYF
>few|TRBJ2-7|TRBV20-1|-
TGCAGTGCTCGTGCGACCAGTAGCTCCTACGAGCAGTACTTC
CSARATSSSYEQYF
>few|TRBJ2-3|TRBV3-1|-
TGTGCCAGCCTCGGGAACGCGGCGGGGCGAACAGATACGCAGTATTTT
CASLGNAAGRTDTQYF
>-|TRBJ2-2|TRBV5-1|TRBD1
TGCGCCAGCAGCTTGGTCGGGACAGACTACACCGGGGAGCTGTTTTTT
CASSLVGTDYTGELFF
>many|TRBJ2-1|TRBV6-5|TRBD2
TGTGCCAGCAGGAGGACTAGCGGGAGGGCCCACAATGAGCAGTTCTTC
CASRRTSGRAHNEQFF
>few|TRBJ1-1|TRBV19|-
TGTGCCAGTAGTATAAGCCCCATGAACACTGAAGCTTTCTTT
CASSISPMNTEAFF
>-|TRBJ2-3|TRBV19|TRBD1
TGTGCCAGTAGCCAACAGGACAGGGGGCTCACAGATACGCAGTATTTT
CASSQQDRGLTDTQYF
>-|TRBJ2-2|TRBV6-1|-
TGTGCCAGCAGTTCACCCGTTTCTTACACGGGGGATACCGGGGAGCTGTTTTTT
CASSSPVSYTGDTGELFF
>-|TRBJ2-7|TRBV12-5|-
TGTGCTAGTGGTTTGTGGGGGGAAGGGTTCGAGCAGTACTTC
CASGLWGEGFEQYF
>-|TRBJ2-1|TRBV20-1|-
TGCAGTGCTGGAGCCCCGACCAGACCAAACAATGAGCAGTTCTTC
CSAGAPTRPNNEQFF
>-|TRBJ2-7|TRBV16|-
TGTGCCAGCAGCCAATCGGGCAGGGAGCAGTACTTC
CASSQSGREQYF
>few|TRBJ2-5|TRBV29-1|-
TGCAGCGTTGAGCCGGACAATGAAGAGACCCAGTACTTC
CSVEPDNEETQYF
>-|TRBJ2-1|TRBV4-2|TRBD2
TGTGCCAGCAGCCAAGGCGGCGGGAGCGACTACAATGAGCAGTTCTTC
CASSQGGGSDYNEQFF
>-|TRBJ2-7|TRBV4-2|TRBD1
TGTGCCAGCAGCCCAGGGACAGGGGGTGGCTACGAGCAGTACTTC
CASSPGTGGGYEQYF
>-|TRBJ1-2|TRBV15|-
TGTGCCACCAGCAGAGATTTTTACCGGGACGGTGGAAGCTATGGCTACACCTTC
CATSRDFYRDGGSYGYTF
>-|TRBJ2-7|TRBV7-2|-
TGTGCCAGCAGCTTGAGCAACTACGAGCAGTACTTC
CASSLSNYEQYF
>-|TRBJ2-1|TRBV9|-
TGTGCCAGCAGCGCCCGCTCTGGGGATGAGCAGTTCTTC
CASSARSGDEQFF
>few|TRBJ2-7|TRBV13|-
TGTGCCAGCAGCTTGAACAGGGAGTTCGAGCAGTACTTC
CASSLNREFEQYF
>-|TRBJ2-2|TRBV7-2|TRBD1
TGTGCCAGCACCATACGGACAGGATACACCGGGGAGCTGTTTTTT
CASTIRTGYTGELFF
>-|TRBJ2-2|TRBV29-1|TRBD2
TGCAGCGTTGAACCCCTTAGCGGGGGGGTTAACACCGGGGAGCTGTTTTTT
CSVEPLSGGVNTGELFF
>few|TRBJ2-3|TRBV4-3|-
TGCGCCAGCAGTCAGACTCGAACCCTCACAGATACGCAGTATTTT
CASSQTRTLTDTQYF
>-|TRBJ1-6|TRBV9|-
TGTGCCAGCAGCGTCACGGGGGCGTTGAATTCACCCCTCCACTTT
CASSVTGALNSPLHF
>-|TRBJ2-1|TRBV20-1|TRBD1
TGCAGTGCTAGACTCAAACCGGGACAGACGCTAGCCGGATCCTACAATGAGCAGTTCTTC
CSARLKPGQTLAGSYNEQFF
>-|TRBJ2-7|TRBV7-8|-
TGTGCCAGCAGCTTAGTTTCCGACAGTGGCAGGGGCCACGAGCAGTACTTC
CASSLVSDSGRGHEQYF
>-|TRBJ2-7|TRBV7-9|-
TGTGCCAGCAGCCCTGGCCCGCTCGAGCAGTACTTC
CASSPGPLEQYF
>-|TRBJ2-1|TRBV6-5|TRBD2
TGTGCCAGCAGTTACTCGACTAGCGGGAATGAGCAGTTCTTC
CASSYSTSGNEQFF
>-|TRBJ1-5|TRBV12-3/TRBV12-4|-
TGTGCCAGCAGTTTAGTACCCAATCAGCCCCAGCATTTT
CASSLVPNQPQHF
>few|TRBJ2-7|TRBV4-3|TRBD2
TGCGCCAGCAGCCAGGCCGGACTAGCGGGAGTCTACGAGCAGTACTTC
CASSQAGLAGVYEQYF
>few|TRBJ2-7|TRBV4-1|TRBD2
TGCGCCAGCAGCCAAGAGTGGGCTAGCGGCTACGAGCAGTACTTC
CASSQEWASGYEQYF
>few|TRBJ2-1|TRBV27|TRBD2
TGTGCCAGCAGTTTCGAGACTAGCGGCTTCAATGAGCAGTTCTTC
CASSFETSGFNEQFF
>-|TRBJ2-6|TRBV7-9|-
TGTGCCAGCAGCTCCGTTCACGGGGCTGGGGCCAACGTCCTGACTTTC
CASSSVHGAGANVLTF
>few|TRBJ2-1|TRBV5-6|TRBD2
TGTGCCAGCAGCTGGGGAGGGGATGAGCAGTTCTTC
CASSWGGDEQFF
>-|TRBJ2-7|TRBV5-5|-
TGTGCCAGCAGCTTGTCGGAGGAGCAGTACTTC
CASSLSEEQYF
>-|TRBJ2-3|TRBV7-9|TRBD2
TGTGCCAGCAGCACCGGGACTAGCGGGGGAGATACGCAGTATTTT
CASSTGTSGGDTQYF